Listed here are 25 T cell receptor beta chains from one sample, sequenced in a study of cytomegalovirus exposure and HLA in healthy donors. Amplification used 60 Vbeta primers and 13 Jbeta primers. Sequencing used immunoSEQ multiplex PCR; TCRdb keeps in-frame clones, though not all of them. Of 90,000 to 100,000 clones in the sample, about 83% are singletons; the top ten hold 15% to 20%. Source material: PBMCs. The receptor source for this set is a man aged 55 to 70 in good health and CMV-seropositive.

V usage is TRBV18 and J usage is TRBJ1-2; 7 bases are shared with TRBD1. V lost 3 bases to trimming and J lost 10 bases; unmatched junction nucleotides: 5. There are 12 residues in the CDR3. Germline V gene lookup returns CDR1 KGHSH and CDR2 LQKENI. The CDR3 protein is CASSPLTGHYTF. In nucleotides, the CDR3 is TGTGCCAGCTCACCTTTGACAGGGCACTACACCTTC. Together with reference TRBV18 and TRBJ1-2, the CDR3 gives the full variable domain: NAGVMQNPRHLVRRRGQEARLRCSPMKGHSHVYWYRQLPEEGLKFMVYLQKENIIDESGMPKERFSAEFPKEGPSILRIQQVVRGDSAAYFCASSPLTGHYTFGSGTRLTVV.

V usage is TRBV7-2 and J usage is TRBJ2-2; 7 nucleotides match TRBD1. After removal of 1 base from V and 4 bases from J, the junction contained 6 bases not matched to a gene. This CDR3 region has 16 residues. Germline CDR1 is SGHTA and CDR2 is FQGNSA. The CDR3 DNA is TGTGCCAGCAGCTTAGGAGGCAGGGGGTCCACCGGGGAGCTGTTTTTT. Translation gives CASSLGGRGSTGELFF.

The chain recombines TRBV6-4 with TRBJ1-5; D remains unclear. CDR3 length: 14 amino acids. The V end was cut by 3 bases, the J end by 2 bases, with 8 bases between. Germline V gene data show CDR1 as MRHNA and CDR2 as SNTAGT. The CDR3 coding sequence is TGTGCCAGCAGTGAGCGCGTTTGCAATCAGCCCCAGCATTTT. This codes for CASSERVCNQPQHF.

The V and J genes are TRBV2 and TRBJ2-6; 11 bases match TRBD1. V shed 3 bases, J shed 3 bases, and the junction held 4 bases outside the gene matches. Per germline, CDR1 SNHLY and CDR2 FYNNEI. The CDR3 loop spans 17 amino acids. For the CDR3, the DNA is TGTGCCAGCAGTGAGGGGACAGGGGGGGGTGGGGCCAACGTCCTGACTTTC. Its protein product is CASSEGTGGGGANVLTF.

The chain has TRBV9 and TRBJ2-3; 8 positions match TRBD1. This CDR3 contains 15 residues. The germline CDR1 and CDR2 sequences are SGDLS and YYNGEE. V gave up 2 bases and J gave up 4 bases; unmatched junction bases: 6. The chain's CDR3 is CASSVSPGGADTQYF. In DNA, the CDR3 is TGTGCCAGCAGCGTCAGTCCAGGGGGCGCAGATACGCAGTATTTT.

This sequence joins TRBV5-1 and TRBJ2-2, with 9 bases matching TRBD2. CDR1 is SGHRS, CDR2 YFSETQ, per germline. V gave up 5 bases and J gave up 5 bases; unmatched junction bases: 7. This CDR3 region has 15 residues. For the CDR3, the DNA is TGCGCCAGCAGTCTAGCGGGGAAGCTTACCGGGGAGCTGTTTTTT. As protein: CASSLAGKLTGELFF.

V and J are TRBV5-1 and TRBJ2-5; TRBD1 aligns across 7 bases. The closer fit of TRBJ2-7 to the DNA end suggests the J call may be wrong. This CDR3 region has 14 residues. The germline CDR1 and CDR2 sequences are SGHRS and YFSETQ. The CDR3 region has the DNA TGCGCCAGCAGCTTGGAGGGGGCGCACGACGAGCAGTACTTC. It specifies CASSLEGAHDEQYF.

The V gene is TRBV15, the J gene TRBJ2-1; 7 nucleotides line up with TRBD2. The CDR3 spans 16 residues. The junction had 8 bases not matched to a gene; V was cut back by 0 bases and J by 6 bases. Germline-derived CDR1 and CDR2 are LNHNV and YYDKDF (reference sequence). CDR3 region: CATSRDHAAGFNEQFF. As DNA, the CDR3 is TGTGCCACCAGCAGAGATCACGCAGCGGGGTTCAATGAGCAGTTCTTC. The whole variable domain, remainder taken from reference TRBV15 and TRBJ2-1, is DAMVIQNPRYQVTQFGKPVTLSCSQTLNHNVMYWYQQKSSQAPKLLFHYYDKDFNNEADTPDNFQSRRPNTSFCFLDIRSPGLGDTAMYLCATSRDHAAGFNEQFFGPGTRLTVL.

This clone was counted once. The chain has TRBV9 and TRBJ2-3; D is perhaps TRBD2 (7 bases). Per the germline V gene, CDR1 is SGDLS and CDR2 is YYNGEE. V lost 5 bases and J lost 4, with 17 bases in between. The CDR3 covers 15 residues. CDR3 DNA sequence: TGTGCCAGCAGTGATAGTGGGGGGGGGCCAGATACGCAGTATTTT. Residues: CASSDSGGGPDTQYF.

The chain employs TRBV27 and TRBJ2-2, with D possibly TRBD1 on 5 matching bases. Between the trimmed V and J ends, which lost 0 bases and 0 bases, there was a span of 14 bases. Germline CDR1 MNHEY, CDR2 SMNVEV (reference sequence). The CDR3 sequence is 18 residues long. The DNA for the CDR3 is TGTGCCAGCAGTTTATCCAATTATGGGGCATCGAACACCGGGGAGCTGTTTTTT. Translated, it gives CASSLSNYGASNTGELFF.

This chain joins TRBV7-6 and TRBJ1-1, with D tentatively TRBD1 (5 bases). V shed 1 base and J shed 7 bases, with 10 bases lying between them. The CDR3 runs to 13 residues. The germline gives CDR1 SGHVS, CDR2 FNYEAQ. The CDR3 protein is CASSLGGGDEAFF. The CDR3 coding sequence is TGTGCCAGCAGCTTAGGTGGGGGGGATGAAGCTTTCTTT. Together with reference TRBV7-6 and TRBJ1-1, the CDR3 gives the full variable domain: GAGVSQSPRYKVTKRGQDVALRCDPISGHVSLYWYRQALGQGPEFLTYFNYEAQQDKSGLPNDRFSAERPEGSISTLTIQRTEQRDSAMYRCASSLGGGDEAFFGQGTRLTVV.

The chain is built from TRBV28 and TRBJ1-6; TRBD1 is a possible D gene (6 bases). Germline CDR1 and CDR2: MDHEN and SYDVKM. V was trimmed by 5 bases and J by 10 bases, leaving 15 bases between them. CDR3 length: 14 amino acids. The CDR3 region is CASSPRGGSSPLHF. In nucleotides, the CDR3 is TGTGCCAGCAGTCCCAGGGGAGGGAGCTCACCCCTCCACTTT.

The rearrangement joins TRBV4-1 to TRBJ1-2, with D unclear. This CDR3 comprises 16 residues. With 0 bases removed from V and 4 bases from J, the gap between germline ends came to 15 bases. The V gene's germline CDR1 is MGHRA and CDR2 YSYEKL. The CDR3 nucleotides read TGCGCCAGCAGCCAAGATCTAACAGACCCAGGCTATGGCTACACCTTC. It is translated as CASSQDLTDPGYGYTF.

The chain links TRBV6-5 to TRBJ2-7; 7 nucleotides agree with TRBD1. With 10 bases clipped from V and 2 bases from J, the junction kept 5 bases outside the gene matches. CDR3 size: 12 residues. Germline loops: CDR1 MNHEY, CDR2 SVGAGI. The CDR3 spells CATRQGTYEQYF. DNA of the CDR3: TGTGCCACTCGACAGGGCACCTACGAGCAGTACTTC.

The chain links TRBV5-1 to TRBJ2-7, with 8 bases matching TRBD1. The germline V gene encodes CDR1 SGHRS and CDR2 YFSETQ. This CDR3 is built from 15 residues. V was clipped by 4 bases and J by 4 bases; unmatched bases: 10. CDR3 in amino acids: CASSPRDRTFYEQYF. The DNA of the CDR3 is TGCGCCAGCAGCCCCCGGGACAGGACCTTTTACGAGCAGTACTTC.

The chain couples TRBV15 to TRBJ2-1; D not resolved. V was cut by 0 bases and J by 4 bases, with 4 bases left in between. CDR1 LNHNV and CDR2 YYDKDF come from the germline V gene (reference sequence). The CDR3 has 13 residues. CDR3 bases: TGTGCCACCAGCAGAGAACATTACAATGAGCAGTTCTTC. It specifies CATSREHYNEQFF. The entire variable domain, with the rest obtained from reference TRBV15 and TRBJ2-1, is as follows: DAMVIQNPRYQVTQFGKPVTLSCSQTLNHNVMYWYQQKSSQAPKLLFHYYDKDFNNEADTPDNFQSRRPNTSFCFLDIRSPGLGDTAMYLCATSREHYNEQFFGPGTRLTVL.

The chain employs TRBV14 and TRBJ2-3, with 9 bases aligning to TRBD1. The germline gives CDR1 SGHDN, CDR2 FVKESK. Trimming cost V 6 bases and J 8 bases; bases outside gene matches: 6. The CDR3 is 13 residues long. The DNA for the CDR3 is TGTGCCAGCAGTCAGACAGGGGGTTCTACGCAGTATTTT. This translates into CASSQTGGSTQYF.

This chain joins TRBV30 and TRBJ2-3; D not resolved. This CDR3 region has 13 residues. V lost 0 bases and J 4 bases, leaving 8 bases between the germline ends. Germline-derived CDR1 and CDR2 are GTSNPN and SVGIG (reference sequence). CDR3 sequence (DNA): TGTGCCTGGAGTGTACCAGGTGCAGATACGCAGTATTTT. Translating gives CAWSVPGADTQYF.

The chain joins TRBV7-9 to TRBJ1-2; possible D gene TRBD1, 5 bases. The CDR3 sequence is 13 residues long. With 5 bases removed from V and 8 bases from J, the gap between germline ends came to 15 bases. Germline V CDR1 and CDR2: SEHNR, FQNEAQ (reference sequence). As DNA, the CDR3 is TGTGCCAGCAGCCCCGCGCCCACAGGAGGCTACACCTTC. Protein product: CASSPAPTGGYTF.

V gene TRBV7-2 combines with J gene TRBJ2-2; TRBD1 aligns across 8 bases. Germline V gene data show CDR1 as SGHTA and CDR2 as FQGNSA. The ends lost 2 bases at V and 6 bases at J; junction bases unmatched: 5. CDR3 length equals 15 residues. The DNA of the CDR3 is TGTGCCAGCAGCTTAAGACAGGGGTTAGCCGGGGAGCTGTTTTTT. It specifies CASSLRQGLAGELFF. The entire variable domain, with the rest obtained from reference TRBV7-2 and TRBJ2-2, is as follows: GAGVSQSPSNKVTEKGKDVELRCDPISGHTALYWYRQSLGQGLEFLIYFQGNSAPDKSGLPSDRFSAERTGGSVSTLTIQRTQQEDSAVYLCASSLRQGLAGELFFGEGSRLTVL.

The chain couples TRBV5-6 to TRBJ2-5; TRBD1 aligns across 10 bases. The J segment lost 4 bases and the V segment lost 5 bases, leaving 5 bases of the junction unmatched. The germline CDR1 and CDR2 sequences are SGHDT and YYEEEE. This CDR3 region has 14 residues. The CDR3 DNA sequence: TGTGCCAGCAGATGGGACAGGGGTGGAGAGACCCAGTACTTC. This gives the protein CASRWDRGGETQYF.

CDR3 loop: CASSFFSGGAVEQFF. The CDR3 bases are TGTGCCAGCAGCTTTTTTAGCGGGGGGGCTGTTGAGCAGTTCTTC. This chain links TRBV7-6 with TRBJ2-1, with TRBD2 identical over 11 bases. CDR3 size: 15 residues. From germline, CDR1 is SGHVS and CDR2 FNYEAQ. The trim removed 3 bases at V and 9 bases at J, leaving 7 bases unmatched.

V and J are TRBV9 and TRBJ2-7; 11 nucleotides line up with TRBD1. Germline CDR1 and CDR2: SGDLS and YYNGEE. The CDR3 sequence is 18 residues long. V lost 0 bases to trimming and J lost 2 bases; unmatched junction nucleotides: 10. The chain's CDR3 is CASSVAPPGQGGPYEQYF. The CDR3 nucleotides read TGTGCCAGCAGCGTAGCACCTCCGGGACAGGGGGGCCCCTACGAGCAGTACTTC.

V usage is TRBV27 and J usage is TRBJ2-2; 12 nucleotides match TRBD2. The CDR3 is 17 residues long. CDR1 and CDR2 (germline): MNHEY, SMNVEV (reference sequence). Trimming took 3 bases from V and 4 from J; bases not matched to a gene: 6. CDR3 region: CASSFLAGGMTTGELFF. CDR3 DNA sequence: TGTGCCAGCAGTTTTCTAGCGGGGGGGATGACCACCGGGGAGCTGTTTTTT.

V and J are TRBV11-1 and TRBJ2-7; 9 nucleotides match TRBD1. CDR3 length equals 16 residues. Trimming removed 0 bases from V and 4 bases from J; junction bases left unmatched: 7. Germline CDR1 SGHAT, CDR2 FQDESV (reference sequence). CDR3 in amino acids: CASSLAGQGGIYEQYF. The CDR3 bases are TGTGCCAGCAGCTTAGCGGGACAGGGAGGTATATACGAGCAGTACTTC. Complete variable domain (other parts from reference TRBV11-1 and TRBJ2-7): EAEVAQSPRYKITEKSQAVAFWCDPISGHATLYWYRQILGQGPELLVQFQDESVVDDSQLPKDRFSAERLKGVDSTLKIQPAELGDSAMYLCASSLAGQGGIYEQYFGPGTRLTVT.